The 17 T cell receptor beta chains presented below share a single source sample, sequenced in a study of T cells in Graves' hyperthyroidism and ophthalmopathy (dated by TCRdb to between 2018 and 2021). Receptors were amplified or captured by multiplex PCR. The listed sequencing device is Illumina HiSeq 2000. The TCR beta CDR3 regions were amplified from the RNA transcripts. The first round of RT-PCR for the TCR CDR3 was performed with the HTBI primer set and the Qiagen OneStep RT-PCR kit. TCRdb reran the public reads through fastp at Q25 and MiXCR, keeping productive beta chains. A single entry per CDR3 protein holds the most common genes and DNA from its merged rows. Here the sample has fewer than 850,000 distinct CDR3 sequences; about 18% occur a single time. Around a sixth of the sample rests with the top ten. The material sequenced was blood. All receptors come from a man aged 45-65 years with Graves' hyperthyroidism.

This clonotype was seen at least ten times. The V call is TRBV15, the J call TRBJ2-1; TRBD2 agrees at 7 bases. Looked up from germline, CDR1 is LNHNV and CDR2 is YYDKDF (reference sequence). Trimming cost V 0 bases and J 7 bases; bases outside gene matches: 9. The CDR3 consists of 16 residues. CDR3 protein: CATSRDGRSPRNEQFF. CDR3 in DNA: TGTGCCACCAGCAGAGACGGGAGGTCCCCTAGGAATGAGCAGTTCTTC.

This clonotype has more than one count but fewer than ten. The chain has TRBV7-2 and TRBJ2-5, with 12 nucleotides matching TRBD2. The junction had 8 bases not matched to a gene; V was cut back by 1 base and J by 5 bases. CDR1 and CDR2 (germline): SGHTA, FQGNSA. The CDR3 is 17 residues long. Written as DNA, the CDR3 is TGTGCCAGCAGCTTAGGACTAGCGGGAGTCGGCGGTGAGACCCAGTACTTC. It is translated as CASSLGLAGVGGETQYF.

This clonotype was counted at least ten times. The chain couples TRBV6-1 to TRBJ2-1; no definite D call. Trimming removed 6 bases at V and 6 bases at J, with 12 bases between. Germline V gene lookup returns CDR1 MNHNS and CDR2 SASEGT. The CDR3 consists of 13 residues. DNA for the CDR3: TGTGCCAGCAGCTCAGGCTTCCCCAATGAGCAGTTCTTC. Amino acids: CASSSGFPNEQFF.

V is TRBV19 and J is TRBJ1-5; a possible D gene is TRBD1 (5 bases). Germline V gene data show CDR1 as LNHDA and CDR2 as SQIVND (reference sequence). The V end was cut by 5 bases, the J end by 11 bases, with 16 bases between. The CDR3 covers 13 residues. CDR3 bases: TGTGCCAGTAGTGAACAGGTTAATCAAGCCCAGCATTTT. Its protein product is CASSEQVNQAQHF.

Here the CDR3 reads CASSPPEGANVLTF. CDR3 in DNA: TGTGCCAGCTCACCACCGGAAGGGGCCAACGTCCTGACTTTC. The V gene is TRBV6-2 or TRBV6-3, the J gene TRBJ2-6; D is uncertain. Trimming took 8 bases from V and 4 from J, leaving 12 bases between them. The CDR3 length is 14 residues. The germline V gene encodes CDR1 MNHEY and CDR2 SVGEGT.

This clonotype was seen a few times. This sequence joins TRBV7-9 and TRBJ2-1; tentatively, D is TRBD1 or TRBD2 (5 bases each). The CDR3 is 13 amino acids. From germline, CDR1 is SEHNR and CDR2 FQNEAQ (reference sequence). V was cut by 5 bases and J by 8 bases, with 13 bases left in between. CDR3 in amino acids: CASSIGTADEQFF. The CDR3 DNA is TGTGCCAGCAGCATCGGGACGGCGGATGAGCAGTTCTTC.

This clonotype has a handful of counts. This chain's CDR3 is CSVEGGQDNEKLFF. The CDR3 DNA is TGCAGCGTTGAAGGGGGACAGGATAATGAAAAACTGTTTTTT. The chain has TRBV29-1 and TRBJ1-4; 8 bases align to TRBD1. The CDR3 has 14 amino acids. Germline loops: CDR1 SQVTM, CDR2 ANQGSEA. Unmatched junction bases numbered 2, after V lost 1 base and J lost 4 bases.

This clonotype was counted many times. J is TRBJ2-6 and V is TRBV28; D ambiguous. Trimming stripped 2 bases from V and 1 base from J, with 12 bases between. The CDR3 is 17 residues long. Per the germline V gene, CDR1 is MDHEN and CDR2 is SYDVKM. DNA of the CDR3: TGTGCCAGCAGTTTAGTCGCAGGAAATTCTGGGGCCAACGTCCTGACTTTC. This translates into CASSLVAGNSGANVLTF.

The chain combines TRBV7-9 with TRBJ2-1; 9 bases line up with TRBD1. The ends lost 5 bases at V and 1 base at J; junction bases unmatched: 9. The CDR3 spans 17 residues. CDR1 SEHNR and CDR2 FQNEAQ come from the germline V gene (reference sequence). In DNA form, the CDR3 reads TGTGCCAGCAGCATCGGACAGGGGCAAGATTCCTACAATGAGCAGTTCTTC. This gives the protein CASSIGQGQDSYNEQFF.

The rearrangement joins TRBV9 to TRBJ2-7, with 7 bases matching TRBD1. The CDR3 loop spans 14 amino acids. Germline V gene data show CDR1 as SGDLS and CDR2 as YYNGEE. Trimming took 4 bases from V and 5 from J; bases not matched to a gene: 9. CDR3 DNA sequence: TGTGCCAGCAGCCGAGACAGGGTCGGTAACGAGCAGTACTTC. Protein product: CASSRDRVGNEQYF.

This clonotype was detected ten times or more. CDR3 amino acids: CASSVGRGRVSPLHF. The CDR3 coding sequence is TGTGCCAGCAGTGTGGGCAGGGGTCGGGTTTCACCCCTCCACTTT. The chain combines TRBV12-3 or TRBV12-4 with TRBJ1-6, with D perhaps matching TRBD1 (6 bases). V was cut by 5 bases and J by 9 bases, with 17 bases left in between. This CDR3 is 15 amino acids long.

This CDR3 is CASSPLGQVYGYTF. The CDR3 DNA sequence: TGTGCCAGCAGTCCTCTCGGACAGGTCTATGGCTACACCTTC. The chain uses TRBV27 and TRBJ1-2; 7 nucleotides align to TRBD1. CDR3 length: 14 amino acids. Germline values: CDR1 MNHEY, CDR2 SMNVEV (reference sequence). Trimming removed 5 bases from V and 4 bases from J; junction bases left unmatched: 7.

This clonotype was observed many times. The chain recombines TRBV28 with TRBJ1-4; TRBD1 matches 10 bases. Germline assignment: CDR1 MDHEN and CDR2 SYDVKM. Trimming cost V 6 bases and J 7 bases; bases outside gene matches: 8. This CDR3 contains 15 residues. CDR3 amino acids: CASRPQGQGSEKLFF. The CDR3 bases are TGTGCCAGCAGACCCCAGGGACAGGGGAGTGAAAAACTGTTTTTT.

Turning to this clonotype: A much larger clone differs from this one at a single base, so this may be a read error. J is TRBJ1-2 and V is TRBV24-1; D might be TRBD1 (5 bases). Germline CDR1 and CDR2: KGHDR and SFDVKD. This CDR3 has 15 residues. Between the trimmed V and J ends, which lost 5 bases and 2 bases, there was a span of 14 bases. The CDR3 region has the DNA TGTGCCACCAGTGGCCCCGGGGCAGGGAACTATGGCTACACCTTC. Amino acids: CATSGPGAGNYGYTF.

This clonotype has at least ten counts. This rearrangement joins TRBV3-1 to TRBJ1-1; D gene unclear. Germline CDR1 is LGHDT and CDR2 is YNNKEL (reference sequence). The CDR3 runs to 14 residues. The V and J ends lost 2 bases and 6 bases respectively, with 13 bases between them. CDR3: CASSQNPLDAEAFF. The DNA for the CDR3 is TGTGCCAGCAGCCAAAATCCCCTGGACGCTGAAGCTTTCTTT.

Here the CDR3 reads CASSALAGVLDTQYF. For the CDR3, the DNA is TGCGCCAGCAGTGCACTAGCGGGAGTTTTAGATACGCAGTATTTT. The chain joins TRBV10-1 to TRBJ2-3; 11 bases agree with TRBD2. The CDR3 covers 15 residues. The germline gives CDR1 WNHNN, CDR2 SYGVQD (reference sequence). Trimming at V came to 4 bases and at J to 5 bases, leaving 5 bases not matched to a gene.

This clonotype has just a few counts. The rearrangement links TRBV19 to TRBJ2-2, with a tentative D call TRBD2 (5 bases). This CDR3 contains 13 residues. V lost 5 bases, J lost 6 bases, and 10 bases lay in between. The germline V gene encodes CDR1 LNHDA and CDR2 SQIVND (reference sequence). CDR3 DNA sequence: TGTGCCAGTAGTTATACGGGATCCGGGGAGCTGTTTTTT. Translation gives CASSYTGSGELFF.